This is a list of T cell receptor beta chains from one sample in a study of blood T cells in healthy people across ages. TCRdb recomputed calls from the 5' RACE reads with MiXCR, one row per CDR3 protein. The table includes 1.5 million to 1.8 million distinct CDR3 sequences, approximately 42% detected once. Source material: blood. The receptors come from a young woman in good health. CDR3s include the opening cysteine and the closing phenylalanine or tryptophan. Each record gives: V gene, D gene, J gene, clone size, CDR3 DNA, CDR3 protein. D genes are given only for firm matches. Part of the rows lack a size; the others show once, few, many or a class for expanded clones.

TRBV5-7	TRBD2	TRBJ2-1	-	TGTGCCAGCAGCTGGACTAGCGGACCCTACAATGAGCAGCTCTTC	CASSWTSGPYNEQLF
TRBV12-3/TRBV12-4	TRBD1	TRBJ1-5	-	TGTGCCAGCAGGCGGACAGGGAGAGGCGTGATGGGCAATCAGCCCCAGCATTTT	CASRRTGRGVMGNQPQHF
TRBV4-1	TRBD2	TRBJ2-1	-	TGCGCCAGCAGCGTAGGTAGGGTGGGCGGGAGTAACTTATTAAATGAGCAGTTCTTC	CASSVGRVGGSNLLNEQFF
TRBV7-9	-	TRBJ2-1	-	TGTGCCAGCAGCGACTTAAACTCCTACAATGAGCAGTTCTTC	CASSDLNSYNEQFF
TRBV7-9	-	TRBJ1-2	few	TGTGCCAGCAGCTTAGACCAGGCCAACTATGGCTACACCTTC	CASSLDQANYGYTF
TRBV7-2	-	TRBJ1-5	many	TGTGCCAGCAGCTTAGAGGGTTTCAATCAGCCCCAGCATTTT	CASSLEGFNQPQHF
TRBV20-1	-	TRBJ2-1	-	TGCAGTGCTAGGGAGGACAACTACAATGAGCAGTTCTTC	CSAREDNYNEQFF
TRBV14	-	TRBJ2-1	-	TGTGCCAGCAGCCAGGACGGATATGAGCAGTTCTTC	CASSQDGYEQFF
TRBV6-1	TRBD1	TRBJ1-5	-	TGTGCCAGCAGTGAAGCCAGACAGGGAATGAATCAGCCCCAGCATTTT	CASSEARQGMNQPQHF
TRBV5-1	-	TRBJ2-3	many	TGCGCCAGCAGCCCTCGGCCCCCCACAGATACGCAGTATTTT	CASSPRPPTDTQYF
TRBV6-6	-	TRBJ1-4	-	TGTGCCAGCGAAGGAGAAAAACTGTTTTTT	CASEGEKLFF
TRBV9	TRBD2	TRBJ2-7	-	TGTGCCAGCAGCGCACTACCTGGGACTAGATCTTACGAGCAGTACTTC	CASSALPGTRSYEQYF
TRBV28	-	TRBJ1-1	-	TGTGCCAGCCACGTCCCGGGGGAGATGAACACTGAAGCTTTCTTT	CASHVPGEMNTEAFF
TRBV3-1	-	TRBJ1-1	few	TGTGCCAGCAGCCATGGGGACATAATCCCTGAAGCTTTCTTT	CASSHGDIIPEAFF
TRBV6-5	-	TRBJ1-1	few	TGTGCCAGCAGTTTGGGGCGTTTCACTGAAGCTTTCTTT	CASSLGRFTEAFF
TRBV24-1	-	TRBJ2-1	-	TGTGCCACCAGTGACGGAGACTCCTACAATGAGCAGTTCTTC	CATSDGDSYNEQFF
TRBV6-1	TRBD1	TRBJ2-6	few	TGTGCCAGCGATGCAGGGGGAACTGGGGCCAACGTCCTGACTTTC	CASDAGGTGANVLTF
TRBV6-6	-	TRBJ1-1	few	TGTGCCAGCACCACACGCCAGGGCATGAACACTGAAGCTTTCTTT	CASTTRQGMNTEAFF
TRBV7-2	TRBD1	TRBJ1-4	-	TGTGCCGGCAGCCGTAGGGCGAACAGGGGCGGTGAAAAACTGTTTTTT	CAGSRRANRGGEKLFF
TRBV10-3	TRBD2	TRBJ2-1	-	TGTGCCATCGCGGGAGGCGCCTACAATGAGCAGTTCTTC	CAIAGGAYNEQFF
TRBV7-2	-	TRBJ2-1	-	TGTGCCAGCAGCTCAGCGGCACTATTATACAATGAGCAGTTCTTC	CASSSAALLYNEQFF
TRBV29-1	-	TRBJ2-2	-	TGCAGCGTTGAAGCGGATAACACCGGGGAGCTGTTTTTT	CSVEADNTGELFF
TRBV12-3/TRBV12-4	-	TRBJ1-5	few	TGTGCCAGCAGCCCCATTTATCAGCCCCAGCATTTT	CASSPIYQPQHF
TRBV3-1	-	TRBJ2-1	few	TGTGCCAGCAGCCAGGCGGGGTCCGAGCAGTTCTTC	CASSQAGSEQFF